A selection of T cell receptor beta chains follows, all from one sample in a study of blood T cells in healthy people across ages. Via MiXCR, TCRdb re-called the 5' RACE reads, giving one row per CDR3 protein. Here the sample spans hundreds of thousands of distinct CDR3 sequences, around 36% being singletons. The sample consisted of blood. These receptors originate from a young man in good health. Both conserved end residues are part of each CDR3. D genes are given only for firm matches. Only part of the rows carry a size: once, few, many, or a class if the clone is expanded.

CDR3nt: TGTGCCTCAAGGATGGACTCCTACGAGCAGTACTTC; CDR3aa: CASRMDSYEQYF; d_gene: -; abundance: -; v_gene: TRBV7-9; j_gene: TRBJ2-7
CDR3nt: TGCAGTGCTAGAGATCTAGACAGGGCGGCGATCACTGAAGCTTTCTTT; CDR3aa: CSARDLDRAAITEAFF; d_gene: TRBD1; abundance: -; v_gene: TRBV20-1; j_gene: TRBJ1-1
CDR3nt: TGCAGTGCTAGATTACCGGGGAAGGCGACAGATACGCAGTATTTT; CDR3aa: CSARLPGKATDTQYF; d_gene: -; abundance: -; v_gene: TRBV20-1; j_gene: TRBJ2-3
CDR3nt: TGTGCCAGCAGACATGACTTAGCGGCGAACACCGGGGAGCTGTTTTTT; CDR3aa: CASRHDLAANTGELFF; d_gene: -; abundance: -; v_gene: TRBV12-3/TRBV12-4; j_gene: TRBJ2-2
CDR3nt: TGTGCCAGTAGTCCGCAAGTGGGGGGTGCCTATGGCTACACCTTC; CDR3aa: CASSPQVGGAYGYTF; d_gene: -; abundance: many; v_gene: TRBV19; j_gene: TRBJ1-2
CDR3nt: TGTGCCAGCAGCCTCCTACCGGACAGATCCGAGCAGTACTTC; CDR3aa: CASSLLPDRSEQYF; d_gene: -; abundance: -; v_gene: TRBV6-6; j_gene: TRBJ2-7
CDR3nt: TGCAGTGCTAGCGGGCCCTACAAGGAGCAGTTCTTC; CDR3aa: CSASGPYKEQFF; d_gene: -; abundance: -; v_gene: TRBV20-1; j_gene: TRBJ2-1
CDR3nt: TGTGCCAGCAGAGAAGACAGGGTCGGGGAAAAACTGTTTTTT; CDR3aa: CASREDRVGEKLFF; d_gene: TRBD1; abundance: few; v_gene: TRBV2; j_gene: TRBJ1-4
CDR3nt: TGTGCCAGCAGTGACCCCAGGCAAGAGACCCAGTACTTC; CDR3aa: CASSDPRQETQYF; d_gene: -; abundance: -; v_gene: TRBV25-1; j_gene: TRBJ2-5
CDR3nt: TGCAGTGCTACGGACCGGGACAGGGGGTACGAGCAGTACTTC; CDR3aa: CSATDRDRGYEQYF; d_gene: TRBD1; abundance: many; v_gene: TRBV20-1; j_gene: TRBJ2-7
CDR3nt: TGTGCCAGCAGCTCAACCGGGACAGGGGGCAACGAGCAGTTCTTC; CDR3aa: CASSSTGTGGNEQFF; d_gene: TRBD1; abundance: -; v_gene: TRBV7-6; j_gene: TRBJ2-1
CDR3nt: TGTGCCAGCAGCGTAAAAGGGACCACAGATACGCAGTATTTT; CDR3aa: CASSVKGTTDTQYF; d_gene: -; abundance: -; v_gene: TRBV9; j_gene: TRBJ2-3
CDR3nt: TGTGCCAGCAAGGCGGGGACCACAGATACGCAGTATTTT; CDR3aa: CASKAGTTDTQYF; d_gene: -; abundance: many; v_gene: TRBV13; j_gene: TRBJ2-3
CDR3nt: TGCGCCAGCAGCTTGGACAGCGAAGAGACCCAGTACTTC; CDR3aa: CASSLDSEETQYF; d_gene: -; abundance: many; v_gene: TRBV5-1; j_gene: TRBJ2-5
CDR3nt: TGCAGTACGCGGGAAGACGAGGGAGAGACCCAGTACTTC; CDR3aa: CSTREDEGETQYF; d_gene: -; abundance: -; v_gene: TRBV20-1; j_gene: TRBJ2-5
CDR3nt: TGCGCCAGCAGCCAGTACGCTAATGAAAAACTGTTTTTT; CDR3aa: CASSQYANEKLFF; d_gene: -; abundance: few; v_gene: TRBV5-1; j_gene: TRBJ1-4
CDR3nt: TGCGCCAGCAGCCGGGAGAGGCAAGAGACCCAGTACTTC; CDR3aa: CASSRERQETQYF; d_gene: -; abundance: -; v_gene: TRBV5-1; j_gene: TRBJ2-5
CDR3nt: TGTGCCAGTAGTGCGAACAGGGGAGGGGATAATGAAAAACTGTTTTTT; CDR3aa: CASSANRGGDNEKLFF; d_gene: TRBD1; abundance: -; v_gene: TRBV19; j_gene: TRBJ1-4
CDR3nt: TGCAGTGCTAGAGATGGGCGTTTATTCGGCAATCAGTCCCAGCATTTT; CDR3aa: CSARDGRLFGNQSQHF; d_gene: -; abundance: -; v_gene: TRBV20-1; j_gene: TRBJ1-5
CDR3nt: TGCGCCAGCAGCCAGTATGGGAGAGCTAGCACAGATACGCAGTATTTT; CDR3aa: CASSQYGRASTDTQYF; d_gene: -; abundance: -; v_gene: TRBV4-3; j_gene: TRBJ2-3
CDR3nt: TGTGCCAGCAGAGGGAGCCACCCTTATGGCTACACCTTC; CDR3aa: CASRGSHPYGYTF; d_gene: -; abundance: few; v_gene: TRBV7-9; j_gene: TRBJ1-2
CDR3nt: TGTGCCAGCAGTTACGCGGGGGCAGGACAGCCCCAGCATTTT; CDR3aa: CASSYAGAGQPQHF; d_gene: -; abundance: -; v_gene: TRBV6-2/TRBV6-3; j_gene: TRBJ1-5
CDR3nt: TGTGCCAGCAGCACCTTGACGGAGACCTATAATTCACCCCTCCACTTT; CDR3aa: CASSTLTETYNSPLHF; d_gene: -; abundance: -; v_gene: TRBV21-1; j_gene: TRBJ1-6
CDR3nt: TGCAGTGCTCGAAGGACAGGGACCTACGAGCAGTACTTC; CDR3aa: CSARRTGTYEQYF; d_gene: TRBD1; abundance: few; v_gene: TRBV20-1; j_gene: TRBJ2-7
CDR3nt: TGTGCCAGCAGCTTGGTCGGGAAGCGGTACACTGAAGCTTTCTTT; CDR3aa: CASSLVGKRYTEAFF; d_gene: -; abundance: -; v_gene: TRBV5-6; j_gene: TRBJ1-1
CDR3nt: TGTGCCAGCAGCCCGGGTAATCGGGAGACCCAGTACTTC; CDR3aa: CASSPGNRETQYF; d_gene: -; abundance: -; v_gene: TRBV5-6; j_gene: TRBJ2-5
CDR3nt: TGTGCCAGCAGCCAAGATGGGGTGGACTATGGCTACACCTTC; CDR3aa: CASSQDGVDYGYTF; d_gene: -; abundance: once; v_gene: TRBV14; j_gene: TRBJ1-2
CDR3nt: TGTGCCAGCAGCCAGAAGAGAAGAGTCTCTCAGCAGTACTTC; CDR3aa: CASSQKRRVSQQYF; d_gene: -; abundance: -; v_gene: TRBV3-1; j_gene: TRBJ2-7
CDR3nt: TGTGCCAGCAGTTCCCCTCTTAGCTCCTACAATGAGCAGTACTTC; CDR3aa: CASSSPLSSYNEQYF; d_gene: -; abundance: few; v_gene: TRBV27; j_gene: TRBJ2-7
CDR3nt: TGCGCCAGCAGCCAAGGCGCTGGGGGCTACGATGAGCAGTTCTTC; CDR3aa: CASSQGAGGYDEQFF; d_gene: -; abundance: -; v_gene: TRBV4-1; j_gene: TRBJ2-1
CDR3nt: TGTGCCAGCAGTTCCCCTAGACAGGGGACAGACAATGAGCAGTACTTC; CDR3aa: CASSSPRQGTDNEQYF; d_gene: TRBD1; abundance: -; v_gene: TRBV6-5; j_gene: TRBJ2-5
CDR3nt: TGTGCCTGGGGAGTTGGCTATGGCTACACCTTC; CDR3aa: CAWGVGYGYTF; d_gene: -; abundance: -; v_gene: TRBV30; j_gene: TRBJ1-2
CDR3nt: TGTGCCAGCAGCTTCTCGTCGGCGAACACTGAAGCTTTCTTT; CDR3aa: CASSFSSANTEAFF; d_gene: -; abundance: -; v_gene: TRBV7-2; j_gene: TRBJ1-1
CDR3nt: TGCGCCAGCAGCCAAGACAGGCTCTACGAGCAGTACTTC; CDR3aa: CASSQDRLYEQYF; d_gene: -; abundance: many; v_gene: TRBV4-3; j_gene: TRBJ2-7
CDR3nt: TGTGCCAGCAGCCCCATGAACGACCCGCGCTCCTACAATGAGCAGTTCTTC; CDR3aa: CASSPMNDPRSYNEQFF; d_gene: -; abundance: few; v_gene: TRBV14; j_gene: TRBJ2-1
CDR3nt: TGTGCCAGCAGCCTGACGACTAGCGGGAGAAACAATGAGCAGTTCTTC; CDR3aa: CASSLTTSGRNNEQFF; d_gene: TRBD2; abundance: -; v_gene: TRBV7-9; j_gene: TRBJ2-1
CDR3nt: TGTGCCAGCGGCCAGACAGGGGGCGTTGAGACCCAGTACTTC; CDR3aa: CASGQTGGVETQYF; d_gene: TRBD1; abundance: -; v_gene: TRBV4-2; j_gene: TRBJ2-5
CDR3nt: TGCGCCAGCAGCCAAGATCCGAATACAGATACGCAGTATTTT; CDR3aa: CASSQDPNTDTQYF; d_gene: -; abundance: many; v_gene: TRBV4-3; j_gene: TRBJ2-3
CDR3nt: TGCAGTGCTACAAAACAAGAGACCCAGTACTTC; CDR3aa: CSATKQETQYF; d_gene: -; abundance: many; v_gene: TRBV20-1; j_gene: TRBJ2-5
CDR3nt: TGTGCCAGCAGCTTAGGGACCCTTCATAACCCGGTCAGTTTGGGGCAGTTCTTC; CDR3aa: CASSLGTLHNPVSLGQFF; d_gene: -; abundance: few; v_gene: TRBV7-9; j_gene: TRBJ2-1
CDR3nt: TGCGCCAGCAGCCCCTCCGGCCCCCCAGATACGCAGTATTTT; CDR3aa: CASSPSGPPDTQYF; d_gene: -; abundance: few; v_gene: TRBV5-1; j_gene: TRBJ2-3
CDR3nt: TGTGCCAGCAGCAAGGTTGGTGAGCGGGCAGGCCATATGAACACTGAAGCTTTCTTT; CDR3aa: CASSKVGERAGHMNTEAFF; d_gene: -; abundance: few; v_gene: TRBV21-1; j_gene: TRBJ1-1
CDR3nt: TGTGCCAGCAGCCAGACGATGAACACTGAAGCTTTCTTT; CDR3aa: CASSQTMNTEAFF; d_gene: -; abundance: few; v_gene: TRBV14; j_gene: TRBJ1-1
CDR3nt: TGTGCCAGCAGCGCCAGACGGGCAGATACGCAGTATTTT; CDR3aa: CASSARRADTQYF; d_gene: -; abundance: -; v_gene: TRBV12-3/TRBV12-4; j_gene: TRBJ2-3
CDR3nt: TGTGCCAGCAGTTTTGGCAGGGTCTGCGAGCAGTACTTC; CDR3aa: CASSFGRVCEQYF; d_gene: -; abundance: -; v_gene: TRBV27; j_gene: TRBJ2-7
CDR3nt: TGTGCCAGCAGCCTTCTCAAGGGACAGGGGGAGGGCACTGAAGCTTTCTTT; CDR3aa: CASSLLKGQGEGTEAFF; d_gene: TRBD1; abundance: -; v_gene: TRBV7-8; j_gene: TRBJ1-1
CDR3nt: TGTGCCAGCAGCCCCCGCGACGTAGAAGAGACCCAGTACTTC; CDR3aa: CASSPRDVEETQYF; d_gene: -; abundance: few; v_gene: TRBV7-9; j_gene: TRBJ2-5
CDR3nt: TGTGCCAGCAGCTTGGGCTCGTCCAGACTATACAATGAGCAGTACTTC; CDR3aa: CASSLGSSRLYNEQYF; d_gene: -; abundance: -; v_gene: TRBV5-6; j_gene: TRBJ2-7
CDR3nt: TGCAGTGCTAGTAGGCTGAATCAGCCCCAGCATTTT; CDR3aa: CSASRLNQPQHF; d_gene: -; abundance: -; v_gene: TRBV20-1; j_gene: TRBJ1-5
CDR3nt: TGTGCCACCAGCAGAGAGGCTAGCGGTGGATCCACCCAGTACTTC; CDR3aa: CATSREASGGSTQYF; d_gene: TRBD2; abundance: -; v_gene: TRBV15; j_gene: TRBJ2-7